The 20 T cell receptor beta chains presented below share a single source sample, sequenced in a study of T cells in Graves' hyperthyroidism and ophthalmopathy. Using RNA transcripts as the source, TCR beta CDR3 regions were amplified. The HTBI primer set was used in a first-round RT-PCR of the TCR CDR3. TCRdb itself ran the multiplex PCR reads through MiXCR, one entry per CDR3 protein. The table has roughly 570,000 distinct CDR3 sequences, approximately 14% seen once; the top ten hold around 6.6%. Input material: blood. These TCRs come from a woman aged 30 to 39 with Graves' hyperthyroidism.

This clonotype has a handful of counts. The rearrangement joins TRBV19 to TRBJ2-1; 10 bases fit TRBD1. CDR3 length: 14 amino acids. V lost 6 bases, J lost 7 bases, and 6 bases stayed unmatched. CDR1 is LNHDA, CDR2 SQIVND, per germline (reference sequence). The CDR3 DNA follows: TGTGCCAGTAGCGCGGGACAGGGGTTAAATGAGCAGTTCTTC. This gives the protein CASSAGQGLNEQFF. The full variable domain, in which reference TRBV19 and TRBJ2-1 provide the parts outside the CDR3, is DGGITQSPKYLFRKEGQNVTLSCEQNLNHDAMYWYRQDPGQGLRLIYYSQIVNDFQKGDIAEGYSVSREKKESFPLTVTSAQKNPTAFYLCASSAGQGLNEQFFGPGTRLTVL.

V gene TRBV3-1 combines with J gene TRBJ2-7, with a possible D match to TRBD1 (6 bases). The germline V and J ends were trimmed by 2 bases and 12 bases, with 11 bases remaining between them. The length of the CDR3 is 11 residues. CDR1 LGHDT and CDR2 YNNKEL come from the germline V gene (reference sequence). CDR3 sequence: CASSQKTGLYF. The DNA for the CDR3 is TGTGCCAGCAGCCAAAAGACAGGTTTGTACTTC.

At least ten counts were recorded for this clonotype. The chain's CDR3 is CASSIGTTNEQFF. CDR3 coding DNA: TGTGCCAGCAGCATTGGGACCACCAATGAGCAGTTCTTC. The chain uses TRBV11-2 and TRBJ2-1; the D call may be TRBD1 or TRBD2 (5 bases each). The CDR3 is made up of 13 amino acids. V was shortened by 5 bases and J by 6 bases, with 11 bases between the two germline ends. The germline V gene has CDR1 SGHAT and CDR2 FQNNGV.

V usage is TRBV7-8 and J usage is TRBJ2-7; D gene uncertain. The CDR3 is 14 residues long. Trimming took 2 bases from V and 4 from J, leaving 12 bases between them. The V gene's germline CDR1 is SGHVS and CDR2 FQNEAQ. The chain's CDR3 is CASSLIQSGYEQYF. CDR3 nucleotide sequence: TGTGCCAGCAGCTTAATCCAGTCCGGTTACGAGCAGTACTTC.

The sample holds a few counts of this clonotype. This chain uses TRBV6-1 with TRBJ2-7; the match to TRBD1 covers 8 bases. CDR3 size: 15 residues. The germline V gene has CDR1 MNHNS and CDR2 SASEGT. V was clipped by 5 bases and J by 2 bases; unmatched bases: 8. The CDR3 spells CASSLLTGDPYEQYF. Written as DNA, the CDR3 is TGTGCCAGCAGTCTTCTGACAGGGGACCCCTACGAGCAGTACTTC.

The chain carries TRBV10-1 and TRBJ2-3; 9 bases agree with TRBD2. The germline V gene has CDR1 WNHNN and CDR2 SYGVQD (reference sequence). The V gene end was trimmed by 4 bases and the J gene end by 4 bases; junction bases not matched to a gene: 3. The CDR3 has 14 residues. CDR3 protein: CASSVAGDPDTQYF. Here the CDR3 DNA reads TGCGCCAGCAGTGTAGCGGGAGACCCAGATACGCAGTATTTT.

In regard to this clonotype: The junction does not match germline at one end; this may be a read error. The chain uses TRBV27 and TRBJ2-1; perhaps TRBD2 as D (5 bases). This CDR3 spans 14 amino acids. The germline V gene encodes CDR1 MNHEY and CDR2 SMNVEV (reference sequence). CDR3 amino acids: CACSLEVIYNEQFF. DNA of the CDR3: TGTGCCTGCAGTTTGGAGGTCATCTACAATGAGCAGTTCTTC.

In this sample, this clonotype turned up many times. The gene calls are TRBV20-1 and TRBJ2-7; D gene unclear. This CDR3 region has 10 residues. Looked up from germline, CDR1 is DFQATT and CDR2 is SNEGSKA (reference sequence). The V and J ends lost 3 bases and 6 bases respectively, with 6 bases between them. Here the CDR3 reads CSAREGEQYF. The CDR3 nucleotides are TGCAGTGCTAGGGAAGGCGAGCAGTACTTC.

This clonotype was detected a few times. The chain couples TRBV27 to TRBJ2-2; 12 nucleotides align to TRBD2. Germline V gives CDR1 MNHEY, CDR2 SMNVEV (reference sequence). This CDR3 has 18 amino acids. After removal of 8 bases from V and 4 bases from J, the junction contained 14 bases not matched to a gene. The CDR3 nucleotides read TGTGCCAGCCCTTCACACAAAACTAGCGGGAGGATCACCGGGGAGCTGTTTTTT. The encoded protein is CASPSHKTSGRITGELFF.

This clonotype was picked up many times. This chain joins TRBV11-2 and TRBJ1-1; D possibly corresponds to TRBD1 (5 bases). V shed 10 bases and J shed 1 base, with 13 bases lying between them. Germline V lookup: CDR1 SGHAT, CDR2 FQNNGV. The CDR3 runs 13 residues. For the CDR3, the DNA is TGTGCCACAGGAAGGGGTCAGAACACTGAAGCTTTCTTT. Its protein product is CATGRGQNTEAFF. The full variable domain, in which reference TRBV11-2 and TRBJ1-1 provide the parts outside the CDR3, is EAGVAQSPRYKIIEKRQSVAFWCNPISGHATLYWYQQILGQGPKLLIQFQNNGVVDDSQLPKDRFSAERLKGVDSTLKIQPAKLEDSAVYLCATGRGQNTEAFFGQGTRLTVV.

This clonotype was found many times. This chain joins TRBV7-2 and TRBJ2-1; the D call may be TRBD1 or TRBD2 (5 bases each). The CDR3 extends over 16 amino acids. CDR1 is SGHTA and CDR2 is FQGNSA in the germline V gene. The ends were cut back, 1 base at V and 4 bases at J, with 14 bases in the middle. The CDR3 loop is CASSLVGLALYNEQFF. The CDR3 nucleotides read TGTGCCAGCAGCTTAGTGGGGCTAGCCCTATACAATGAGCAGTTCTTC.

The V and J genes are TRBV6-4 and TRBJ2-7, with 8 bases fitting TRBD2. The CDR3 is 14 residues long. Trimming at V came to 5 bases and at J to 5 bases, leaving 8 bases not matched to a gene. CDR1 is MRHNA, CDR2 SNTAGT, per germline. CDR3 amino acids: CASSPGGTGDEQYF. As DNA, the CDR3 is TGTGCCAGCAGTCCGGGGGGGACGGGGGACGAGCAGTACTTC.

This clonotype has ten or more counts. J is TRBJ2-2 and V is TRBV11-2, with 12 bases identical to TRBD2. CDR3 size: 18 residues. Trimming at V came to 6 bases and at J to 1 base, leaving 9 bases not matched to a gene. Germline values: CDR1 SGHAT, CDR2 FQNNGV. CDR3 in amino acids: CASRETLAGGRNTGELFF. CDR3 nucleotides: TGTGCCAGCAGGGAGACACTAGCGGGAGGACGGAACACCGGGGAGCTGTTTTTT.

This clonotype appeared many times. The J gene is TRBJ2-1, the V gene TRBV7-2; possible D gene TRBD2, 6 bases. The CDR3 has 15 residues. CDR1 and CDR2 from the germline V gene are SGHTA and FQGNSA. The V end was cut by 5 bases, the J end by 1 base, with 12 bases between. The CDR3 DNA is TGTGCCAGCAGCCCGCCGGGACTGTCCTACAATGAGCAGTTCTTC. Translation: CASSPPGLSYNEQFF.

The rearrangement joins TRBV25-1 to TRBJ2-2; D uncertain. Trimming took off 5 bases at V and 1 base at J, with 14 bases between the two ends. The germline CDR1 and CDR2 sequences are MGHDK and SYGVNS. The CDR3 runs 16 residues. In DNA, the CDR3 is TGTGCCAGCAGTCAAACCCTCTCGGGGAACACCGGGGAGCTGTTTTTT. Protein product: CASSQTLSGNTGELFF. Supplemented by reference TRBV25-1 and TRBJ2-2, the full variable domain reads EADIYQTPRYLVIGTGKKITLECSQTMGHDKMYWYQQDPGMELHLIHYSYGVNSTEKGDLSSESTVSRIRTEHFPLTLESARPSHTSQYLCASSQTLSGNTGELFFGEGSRLTVL.

This clonotype was picked up one time. This may stem from a read error, because a much larger clone lies one nucleotide away. Given the absence of the conserved phenylalanine or tryptophan at the CDR3 end, a read error is likely. The V and J genes are TRBV7-2 and TRBJ2-1; D gene ambiguous. The CDR3 is made up of 15 amino acids. Germline V gene lookup returns CDR1 SGHTA and CDR2 FQGNSA. Trimming cost V 4 bases and J 4 bases, with 14 bases left between them. The CDR3 region is CASSSSRARYNEQFS. CDR3 nucleotide sequence: TGTGCCAGCAGCTCATCCCGGGCGCGGTACAATGAGCAGTTCTCC.

The chain couples TRBV4-3 to TRBJ2-4, with D tentatively TRBD2 (5 bases). CDR3 length equals 15 residues. The V gene lost 0 bases and the J gene lost 5 bases, with 11 bases spanning the gap. Per the germline V gene, CDR1 is LGHNA and CDR2 is YSLEER. The CDR3 sequence is CASSQDGRRENIQYF. As DNA, the CDR3 is TGCGCCAGCAGCCAAGATGGACGGCGGGAAAACATTCAGTACTTC.

The V gene is TRBV27, the J gene TRBJ2-2; D unclear. Germline assignment: CDR1 MNHEY and CDR2 SMNVEV (reference sequence). The CDR3 is 16 amino acids. V was shortened by 2 bases and J by 6 bases, with 16 bases between the two germline ends. The CDR3 loop is CASSLGRSVWAGELFF. In DNA form, the CDR3 reads TGTGCCAGCAGTTTAGGCAGGAGCGTGTGGGCCGGGGAGCTGTTTTTT.

This clonotype was recorded at least ten times. This chain uses TRBV27 with TRBJ2-7; 9 bases are shared with TRBD1. This CDR3 has 13 amino acids. The germline CDR1 and CDR2 sequences are MNHEY and SMNVEV (reference sequence). After removal of 5 bases from V and 3 bases from J, the junction contained 2 bases not matched to a gene. CDR3 in amino acids: CASSKTGGYEQYF. CDR3 coding DNA: TGTGCCAGCAGTAAGACAGGGGGCTACGAGCAGTACTTC.

This clonotype was observed at least ten times. The chain recombines TRBV28 with TRBJ2-7; D gene unclear. Germline CDR1 MDHEN, CDR2 SYDVKM. The CDR3 has 15 residues. Trimming stripped 4 bases from V and 0 bases from J, with 13 bases between. The CDR3 is CASSSLTIRSYEQYF. As DNA, the CDR3 is TGTGCCAGCAGTTCGTTAACTATACGCTCCTACGAGCAGTACTTC.